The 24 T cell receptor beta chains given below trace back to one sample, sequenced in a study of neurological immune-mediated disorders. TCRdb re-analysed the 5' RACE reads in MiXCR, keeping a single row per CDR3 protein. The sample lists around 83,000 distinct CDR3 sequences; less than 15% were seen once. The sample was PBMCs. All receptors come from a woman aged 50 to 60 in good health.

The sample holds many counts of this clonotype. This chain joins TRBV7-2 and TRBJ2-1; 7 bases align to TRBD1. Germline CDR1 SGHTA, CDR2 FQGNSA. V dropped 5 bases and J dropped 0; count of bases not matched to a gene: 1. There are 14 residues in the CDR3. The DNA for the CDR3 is TGTGCCAGCAGCCGGACAGGCTCCTACAATGAGCAGTTCTTC. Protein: CASSRTGSYNEQFF.

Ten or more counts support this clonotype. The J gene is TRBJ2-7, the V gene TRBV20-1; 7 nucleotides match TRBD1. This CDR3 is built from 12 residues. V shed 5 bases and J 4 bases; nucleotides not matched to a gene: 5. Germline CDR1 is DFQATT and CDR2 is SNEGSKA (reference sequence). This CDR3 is CSAGRQGYEQYF. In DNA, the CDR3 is TGCAGTGCTGGAAGACAGGGTTACGAGCAGTACTTC.

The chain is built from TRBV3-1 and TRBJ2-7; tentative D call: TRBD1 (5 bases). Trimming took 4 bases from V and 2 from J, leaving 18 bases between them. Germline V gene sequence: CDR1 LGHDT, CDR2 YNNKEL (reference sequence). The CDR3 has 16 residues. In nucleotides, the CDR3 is TGTGCCAGCAGCCGAGGTCAAAGGGGCCCCGCCTACGAGCAGTACTTC. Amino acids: CASSRGQRGPAYEQYF.

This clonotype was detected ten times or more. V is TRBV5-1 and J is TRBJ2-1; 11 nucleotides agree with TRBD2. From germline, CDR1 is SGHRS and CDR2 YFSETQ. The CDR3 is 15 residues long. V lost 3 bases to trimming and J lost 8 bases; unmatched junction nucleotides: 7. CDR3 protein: CASSSSGGPWDEQFF. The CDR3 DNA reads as TGCGCCAGCAGCTCTAGCGGGGGGCCCTGGGATGAGCAGTTCTTC. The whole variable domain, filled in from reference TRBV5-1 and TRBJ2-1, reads KAGVTQTPRYLIKTRGQQVTLSCSPISGHRSVSWYQQTPGQGLQFLFEYFSETQRNKGNFPGRFSGRQFSNSRSEMNVSTLELGDSALYLCASSSSGGPWDEQFFGPGTRLTVL.

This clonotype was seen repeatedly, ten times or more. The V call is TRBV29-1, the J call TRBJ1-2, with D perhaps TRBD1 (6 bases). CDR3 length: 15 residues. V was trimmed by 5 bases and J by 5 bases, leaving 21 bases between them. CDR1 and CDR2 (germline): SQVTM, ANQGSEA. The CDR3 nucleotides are TGCAGCGTTCCCGAGGCCTTGACAGGATTTTATGGCTACACCTTC. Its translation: CSVPEALTGFYGYTF.

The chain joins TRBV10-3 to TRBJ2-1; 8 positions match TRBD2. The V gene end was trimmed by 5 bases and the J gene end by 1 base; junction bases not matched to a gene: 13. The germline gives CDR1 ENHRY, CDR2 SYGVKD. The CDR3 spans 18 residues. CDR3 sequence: CAISPLGLDLRSYNEQFF. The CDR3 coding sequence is TGTGCCATCAGTCCCTTGGGACTAGACTTAAGGTCCTACAATGAGCAGTTCTTC.

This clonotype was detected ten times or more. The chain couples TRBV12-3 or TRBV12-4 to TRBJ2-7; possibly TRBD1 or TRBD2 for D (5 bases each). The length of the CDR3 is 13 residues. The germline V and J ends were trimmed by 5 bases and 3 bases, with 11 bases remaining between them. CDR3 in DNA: TGTGCCAGCAGTAACCGGGACCACTACGAGCAGTACTTC. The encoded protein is CASSNRDHYEQYF.

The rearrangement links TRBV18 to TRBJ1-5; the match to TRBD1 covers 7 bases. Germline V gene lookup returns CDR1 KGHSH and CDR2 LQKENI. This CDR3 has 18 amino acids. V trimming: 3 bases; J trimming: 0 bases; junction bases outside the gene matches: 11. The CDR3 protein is CASSPTGTAQNSNQPQHF. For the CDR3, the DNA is TGTGCCAGCTCACCGACCGGGACAGCCCAAAATAGCAATCAGCCCCAGCATTTT.

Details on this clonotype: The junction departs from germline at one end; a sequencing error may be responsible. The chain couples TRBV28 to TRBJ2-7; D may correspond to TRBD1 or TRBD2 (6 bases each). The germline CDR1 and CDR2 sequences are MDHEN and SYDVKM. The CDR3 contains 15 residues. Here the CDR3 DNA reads TGTGCCAGCAGGTTGGGGGGCCCCCCCTCCAACGAGCAGTACTTC. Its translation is CASRLGGPPSNEQYF.

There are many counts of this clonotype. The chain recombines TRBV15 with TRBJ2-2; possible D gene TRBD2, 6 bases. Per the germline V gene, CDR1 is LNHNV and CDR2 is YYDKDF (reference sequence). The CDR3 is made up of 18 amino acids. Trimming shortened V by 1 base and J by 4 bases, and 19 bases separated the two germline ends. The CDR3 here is CATSRVGGAASITGELFF. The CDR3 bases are TGTGCCACCAGCAGAGTGGGGGGAGCGGCTAGTATCACCGGGGAGCTGTTTTTT.

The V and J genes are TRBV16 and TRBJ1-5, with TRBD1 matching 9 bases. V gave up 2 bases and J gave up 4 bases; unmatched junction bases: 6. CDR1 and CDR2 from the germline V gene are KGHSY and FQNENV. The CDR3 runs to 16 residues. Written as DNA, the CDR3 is TGTGCCAGCAGCCAAATGGACAGGGGCGGTAATCAGCCCCAGCATTTT. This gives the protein CASSQMDRGGNQPQHF.

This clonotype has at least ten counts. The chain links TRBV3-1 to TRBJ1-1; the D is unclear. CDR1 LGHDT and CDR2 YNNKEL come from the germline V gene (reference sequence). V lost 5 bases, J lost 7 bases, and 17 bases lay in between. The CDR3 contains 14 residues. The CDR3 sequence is CASSRAGRADEAFF. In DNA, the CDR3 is TGTGCCAGCAGCAGGGCGGGGAGGGCGGATGAAGCTTTCTTT.

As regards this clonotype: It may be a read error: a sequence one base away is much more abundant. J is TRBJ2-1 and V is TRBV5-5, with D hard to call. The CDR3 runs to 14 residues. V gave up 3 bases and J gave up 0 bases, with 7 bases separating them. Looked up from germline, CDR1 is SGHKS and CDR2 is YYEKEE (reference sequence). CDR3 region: CASSWSGSYNEQFF. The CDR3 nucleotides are TGTGCCAGCAGCTGGTCGGGCTCCTACAATGAGCAGTTCTTC.

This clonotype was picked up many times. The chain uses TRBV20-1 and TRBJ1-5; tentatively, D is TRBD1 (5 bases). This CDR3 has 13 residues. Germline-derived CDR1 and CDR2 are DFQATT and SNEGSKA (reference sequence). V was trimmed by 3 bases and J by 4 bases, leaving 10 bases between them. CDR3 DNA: TGCAGTGCTAGTCGACAGCCTAATCAGCCCCAGCATTTT. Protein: CSASRQPNQPQHF.

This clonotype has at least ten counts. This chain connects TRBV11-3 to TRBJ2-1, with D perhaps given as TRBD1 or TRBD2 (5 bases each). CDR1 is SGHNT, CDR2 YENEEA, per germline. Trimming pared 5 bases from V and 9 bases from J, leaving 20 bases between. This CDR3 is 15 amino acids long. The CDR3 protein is CASSPRDGSGSEQFF. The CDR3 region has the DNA TGTGCCAGCAGCCCTAGGGACGGATCGGGTAGTGAGCAGTTCTTC.

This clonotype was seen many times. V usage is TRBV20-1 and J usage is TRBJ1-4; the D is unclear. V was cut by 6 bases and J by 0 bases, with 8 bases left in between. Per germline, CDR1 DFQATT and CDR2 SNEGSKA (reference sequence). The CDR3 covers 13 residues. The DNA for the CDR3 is TGCAGTGCGATGATATCAACTAATGAAAAACTGTTTTTT. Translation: CSAMISTNEKLFF.

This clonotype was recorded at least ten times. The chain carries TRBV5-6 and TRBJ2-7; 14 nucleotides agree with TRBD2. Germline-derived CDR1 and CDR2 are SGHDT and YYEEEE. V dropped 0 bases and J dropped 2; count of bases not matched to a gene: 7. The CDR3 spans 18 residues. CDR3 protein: CASSLVFGTSGRTYEQYF. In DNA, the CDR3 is TGTGCCAGCAGCTTGGTCTTTGGGACTAGCGGGAGAACCTACGAGCAGTACTTC.

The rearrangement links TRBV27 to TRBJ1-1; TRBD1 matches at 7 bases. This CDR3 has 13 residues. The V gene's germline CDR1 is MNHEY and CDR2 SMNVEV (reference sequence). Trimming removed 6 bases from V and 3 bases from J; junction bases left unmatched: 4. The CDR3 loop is CASRRQGDTEAFF. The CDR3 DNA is TGTGCCAGCAGGCGACAGGGTGACACTGAAGCTTTCTTT.

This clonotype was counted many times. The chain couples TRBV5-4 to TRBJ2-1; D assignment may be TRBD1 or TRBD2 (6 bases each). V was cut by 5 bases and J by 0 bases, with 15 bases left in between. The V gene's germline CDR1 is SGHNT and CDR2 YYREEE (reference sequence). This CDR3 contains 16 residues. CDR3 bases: TGTGCCAGCAGGGGGGGCGGGTCCGGCTCCTACAATGAGCAGTTCTTC. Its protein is CASRGGGSGSYNEQFF.

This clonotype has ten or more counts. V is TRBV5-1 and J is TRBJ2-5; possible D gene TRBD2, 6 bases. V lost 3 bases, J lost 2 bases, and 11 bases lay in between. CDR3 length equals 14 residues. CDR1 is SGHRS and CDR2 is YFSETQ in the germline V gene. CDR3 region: CASSSRTTQETQYF. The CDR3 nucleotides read TGCGCCAGCAGCTCCCGGACTACGCAAGAGACCCAGTACTTC.

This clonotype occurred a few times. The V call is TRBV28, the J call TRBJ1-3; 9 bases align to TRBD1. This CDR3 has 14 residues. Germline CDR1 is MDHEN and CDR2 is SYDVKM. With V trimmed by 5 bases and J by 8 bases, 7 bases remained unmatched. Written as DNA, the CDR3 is TGTGCCAGCAGTAGGGACAGGGCTTCGGACACCATATATTTT. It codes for CASSRDRASDTIYF.

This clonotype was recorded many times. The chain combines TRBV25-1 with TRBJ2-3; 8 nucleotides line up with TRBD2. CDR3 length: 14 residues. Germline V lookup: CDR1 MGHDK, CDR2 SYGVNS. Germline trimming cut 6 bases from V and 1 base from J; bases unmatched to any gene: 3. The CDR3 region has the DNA TGTGCCAGCAGGGTTAGCGGGGGCACAGATACGCAGTATTTT. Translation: CASRVSGGTDTQYF.

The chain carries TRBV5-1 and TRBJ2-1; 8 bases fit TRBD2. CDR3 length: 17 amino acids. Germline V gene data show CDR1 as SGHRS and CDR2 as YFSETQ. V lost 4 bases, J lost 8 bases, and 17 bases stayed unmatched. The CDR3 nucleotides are TGCGCCAGCAGCCCGGGGTCCCCGAGGACTAGCTGGGATGAGCAGTTCTTC. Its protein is CASSPGSPRTSWDEQFF.

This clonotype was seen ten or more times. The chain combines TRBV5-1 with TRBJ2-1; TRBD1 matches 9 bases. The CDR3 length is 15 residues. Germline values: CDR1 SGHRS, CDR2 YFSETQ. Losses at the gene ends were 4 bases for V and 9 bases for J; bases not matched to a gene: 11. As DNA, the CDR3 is TGCGCCAGCAGCCGCGGGACAGGGTCTCGTAGTGAGCAGTTCTTC. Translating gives CASSRGTGSRSEQFF.